Presented here are 27 T cell receptor beta chains from one specimen sequenced in a study of T cells after yellow fever vaccination. TCRdb redid the calling of the 5' RACE reads with MiXCR, one entry per CDR3 protein. In the table there are 200,000 to 300,000 distinct CDR3 sequences, around 6.7% of which are singletons. The sequences come from CD4+ T cells sorted from PBMCs, collected on the day of the yellow fever booster vaccination. The receptors here all came from a man younger than 45 who received the YFV17D yellow fever vaccine.

This clonotype was found many times. The chain recombines TRBV20-1 with TRBJ2-1; 9 nucleotides line up with TRBD2. The germline gives CDR1 DFQATT, CDR2 SNEGSKA (reference sequence). Unmatched junction bases numbered 7, after V lost 1 base and J lost 3 bases. This CDR3 comprises 16 residues. Written as DNA, the CDR3 is TGCAGTGCTAGAGCTTTAGCGGGAGTTGTCTACAATGAGCAGTTCTTC. It is translated as CSARALAGVVYNEQFF.

In the case of this clonotype: A single base separates this from a much larger clone, so it may be a read error. The chain links TRBV7-9 to TRBJ2-1, with D uncertain. The CDR3 contains 13 residues. Germline loops: CDR1 SEHNR, CDR2 FQNEAQ (reference sequence). V was trimmed by 1 base and J by 8 bases, leaving 9 bases between them. CDR3 region: CASSLGIGYEQFF. The CDR3 nucleotides read TGTGCCAGCAGCTTAGGAATTGGATATGAGCAGTTCTTC.

This clonotype was detected only a few times. The genes are TRBV21-1 and TRBJ2-1; the table calls TRBD1, which could not be checked here. TRBV21-1 is deemed a pseudogene. CDR3 size: 17 residues. The CDR3 loop is CASSRALGTGSYNEQFF. The CDR3 DNA follows: TGTGCCAGCAGCCGCGCCCTAGGGACAGGCTCCTACAATGAGCAGTTCTTC.

The J gene is TRBJ2-1, the V gene TRBV4-3; D gene ambiguous. V shed 5 bases and J shed 5 bases, with 19 bases lying between them. The CDR3 runs to 16 residues. CDR1 is LGHNA and CDR2 is YSLEER in the germline V gene. In DNA, the CDR3 is TGCGCCAGCAGCTTAAACCCAAAGGGTACCCACAATGAGCAGTTCTTC. This encodes CASSLNPKGTHNEQFF.

This clonotype showed up many times. The chain recombines TRBV18 with TRBJ2-7, with D unresolved. Germline values: CDR1 KGHSH, CDR2 LQKENI. Trimming shortened V by 3 bases and J by 3 bases, and 9 bases separated the two germline ends. This CDR3 has 13 amino acids. DNA for the CDR3: TGTGCCAGCTCACCCTCAGAAGGCTACGAGCAGTACTTC. This codes for CASSPSEGYEQYF.

This clonotype was seen ten or more times. The chain couples TRBV7-3 to TRBJ2-1; D perhaps matches TRBD1 (5 bases). Germline CDR1 is SGHTA and CDR2 is FQGTGA. Trimming cost V 5 bases and J 7 bases, with 9 bases left between them. This CDR3 contains 12 residues. CDR3 in DNA: TGTGCCAGCAGCCCAGGGCAGAATGAGCAGTTCTTC. Protein: CASSPGQNEQFF.

This clonotype was observed a few times. The rearrangement joins TRBV20-1 to TRBJ2-3; a weak D match, TRBD2 (6 bases). Germline V CDR1 and CDR2: DFQATT, SNEGSKA (reference sequence). Trimming removed 7 bases from V and 0 bases from J, with 8 bases in between. The CDR3 consists of 12 residues. The CDR3 spells CSGSGSTDTQYF. CDR3 sequence (DNA): TGCAGTGGTAGCGGTAGCACAGATACGCAGTATTTT.

In this sample, this clonotype turned up a few times. The V and J genes are TRBV29-1 and TRBJ1-3; no definite D call. Between the trimmed V and J ends, which lost 7 bases and 2 bases, there was a span of 6 bases. CDR3 size: 11 residues. Germline values: CDR1 SQVTM, CDR2 ANQGSEA. The CDR3 region is CSALTGNTIYF. The CDR3 bases are TGCAGCGCCTTGACTGGAAACACCATATATTTT.

The chain recombines TRBV6-2 or TRBV6-3 with TRBJ2-7; the D is unclear. The length of the CDR3 is 12 residues. CDR1 is MNHEY and CDR2 is SVGEGT in the germline V gene. V dropped 10 bases and J dropped 2 bases, with 12 bases sitting between them. As DNA, the CDR3 is TGTGCCACCAAAGATAAGACCTACGAGCAGTACTTC. Protein: CATKDKTYEQYF.

This clonotype came up many times. This sequence joins TRBV7-2 and TRBJ2-3; D is unclear. V was cut by 1 base and J by 1 base, with 3 bases left in between. The length of the CDR3 is 13 residues. Per germline, CDR1 SGHTA and CDR2 FQGNSA. As DNA, the CDR3 is TGTGCCAGCAGCTTAGAGCGCACAGATACGCAGTATTTT. Residues: CASSLERTDTQYF.

This clonotype was observed a handful of times. This chain joins TRBV30 and TRBJ2-7; the match to TRBD1 covers 7 bases. Per the germline V gene, CDR1 is GTSNPN and CDR2 is SVGIG (reference sequence). V gave up 5 bases and J gave up 3 bases; unmatched junction bases: 4. The CDR3 is 12 residues long. The DNA of the CDR3 is TGTGCCTGGTCGACAGGGAGCTACGAGCAGTACTTC. Translated, it gives CAWSTGSYEQYF.

This clonotype was recorded at least ten times. The chain employs TRBV14 and TRBJ2-2; no clear D. V lost 0 bases to trimming and J lost 4 bases, with 9 bases between them. Germline loops: CDR1 SGHDN, CDR2 FVKESK. The CDR3 extends over 15 amino acids. DNA of the CDR3: TGTGCCAGCAGCCAAGACCCCGGCAGCACCGGGGAGCTGTTTTTT. Its translation is CASSQDPGSTGELFF.

This rearrangement joins TRBV7-2 to TRBJ2-3; maybe TRBD2 (6 bases). The CDR3 loop spans 16 amino acids. The germline gives CDR1 SGHTA, CDR2 FQGNSA. Trimming cost V 6 bases and J 2 bases, with 18 bases left between them. CDR3 in DNA: TGTGCCAGCAGTCTAGGGGACTTTTCCTACACAGATACGCAGTATTTT. Its protein is CASSLGDFSYTDTQYF.

This clonotype was seen repeatedly, ten times or more. J is TRBJ2-5 and V is TRBV4-1, with 11 bases identical to TRBD2. Germline V gene data show CDR1 as MGHRA and CDR2 as YSYEKL. The CDR3 is 15 residues long. J lost 4 bases, V lost 1 base, and 2 bases had no gene match. The CDR3 reads CASSQGLAGGETQYF. The DNA of the CDR3 is TGCGCCAGCAGCCAAGGGCTAGCGGGAGGAGAGACCCAGTACTTC.

This clonotype came up a few times. The genes are TRBV20-1 and TRBJ1-2; D perhaps matches TRBD1 (6 bases). Germline loops: CDR1 DFQATT, CDR2 SNEGSKA (reference sequence). The CDR3 has 12 amino acids. V shed 8 bases and J shed 8 bases, with 18 bases lying between them. CDR3 coding DNA: TGCAGTTCAATACAGGGAGCGAGGGGCTACACCTTC. As protein: CSSIQGARGYTF.

This clonotype was observed a few times. The chain recombines TRBV4-3 with TRBJ2-5, with D perhaps given as TRBD1 or TRBD2 (5 bases each). CDR3 length: 14 residues. Germline-derived CDR1 and CDR2 are LGHNA and YSLEER. V lost 3 bases and J lost 1, with 9 bases in between. The CDR3 region has the DNA TGCGCCAGCAGCCATGTGAGGGGCCAAGAGACCCAGTACTTC. Translating gives CASSHVRGQETQYF.

About this clonotype itself: A much larger clone differs from this one at a single base, so this may be a read error. V gene TRBV9 combines with J gene TRBJ2-5; 7 bases agree with TRBD2. CDR1 and CDR2 from the germline V gene are SGDLS and YYNGEE. V was clipped by 3 bases and J by 9 bases; unmatched bases: 8. The CDR3 length is 13 residues. CDR3 region: CASSASGIAAQYF. In nucleotides, the CDR3 is TGTGCCAGCAGCGCAAGCGGGATTGCGGCCCAGTACTTC.

The chain uses TRBV7-2 and TRBJ2-5; 11 positions agree with TRBD1. V shed 2 bases, J shed 6 bases, and the junction held 8 bases outside the gene matches. Germline lookup yields CDR1 SGHTA and CDR2 FQGNSA. The CDR3 sequence is 16 residues long. CDR3 nucleotide sequence: TGTGCCAGCAGCTTATTCGGACAGGGGGCGGGGAAGACCCAGTACTTC. Encoded protein: CASSLFGQGAGKTQYF.

This clonotype was recorded at least ten times. The V call is TRBV7-2, the J call TRBJ2-1, with 9 bases matching TRBD2. V trimming: 5 bases; J trimming: 0 bases; junction bases outside the gene matches: 11. In germline, CDR1 is SGHTA, CDR2 FQGNSA. The CDR3 length is 18 residues. The CDR3 DNA follows: TGTGCCAGCAGCGCCTCCCGCCTAGCGGGAAGCTCCTACAATGAGCAGTTCTTC. Translating gives CASSASRLAGSSYNEQFF.

Here the CDR3 DNA reads TGTGCCAGCGCGGGGGGGGCTTTGGGCAATGAGCAGTTCTTC. This translates into CASAGGALGNEQFF. The chain uses TRBV7-3 and TRBJ2-1, with 9 bases that match TRBD2. Germline CDR1 and CDR2: SGHTA and FQGTGA. Trimming took 8 bases from V and 6 from J; bases not matched to a gene: 8. The length of the CDR3 is 14 residues.

This clonotype appeared many times. This rearrangement joins TRBV6-7 to TRBJ2-1; TRBD2 agrees at 7 bases. TRBV6-7 is marked as an open reading frame, function uncertain. V shed 8 bases and J 6 bases; nucleotides not matched to a gene: 25. The CDR3 extends over 19 amino acids. The CDR3 DNA reads TGTGCCAGCGATGGGAGGTATAGGGGTCGAGGCGGGAGCGTCAATGAGCAGTTCTTC. Protein: CASDGRYRGRGGSVNEQFF.

The chain employs TRBV7-2 and TRBJ2-7, with 9 bases matching TRBD2. V trimming: 5 bases; J trimming: 2 bases; junction bases outside the gene matches: 10. The CDR3 totals 16 residues. Germline CDR1 reads SGHTA; CDR2 reads FQGNSA. The CDR3 reads CASSELSGSSPYEQYF. In nucleotides, the CDR3 is TGTGCCAGCAGCGAACTTAGCGGGAGTTCCCCCTACGAGCAGTACTTC.

This clonotype was detected a few times. The V gene is TRBV6-2 or TRBV6-3, the J gene TRBJ2-3, with D tentatively TRBD1 or TRBD2 (5 bases each). With 7 bases removed from V and 2 bases from J, the gap between germline ends came to 16 bases. The CDR3 has 15 residues. Germline assignment: CDR1 MNHEY and CDR2 SVGEGT. CDR3 residues: CASNGDDQNTDTQYF. For the CDR3, the DNA is TGTGCCAGCAACGGGGACGATCAAAACACAGATACGCAGTATTTT.

The chain links TRBV3-1 to TRBJ2-3; D ambiguous. The germline gives CDR1 LGHDT, CDR2 YNNKEL (reference sequence). This CDR3 contains 14 residues. V lost 5 bases and J 4 bases, leaving 13 bases between the germline ends. The CDR3 sequence is CASSASVAPDTQYF. In DNA form, the CDR3 reads TGTGCCAGCAGCGCCAGCGTTGCTCCAGATACGCAGTATTTT.

This chain connects TRBV6-7 to TRBJ2-3; 8 bases fit TRBD2. TRBV6-7 is recorded as an ORF, its role being uncertain. Trimming removed 11 bases from V and 1 base from J; junction bases left unmatched: 20. This CDR3 is built from 18 residues. The CDR3 here is CAYPPGAGGVIRTDTQYF. Here the CDR3 DNA reads TGTGCCTACCCTCCGGGCGCGGGGGGCGTAATTCGCACAGATACGCAGTATTTT.

The sample holds many counts of this clonotype. The rearrangement links TRBV14 to TRBJ1-2, with D uncertain. V shed 0 bases and J shed 4 bases, with 9 bases lying between them. The germline V gene has CDR1 SGHDN and CDR2 FVKESK. This CDR3 contains 14 residues. The CDR3 sequence is CASSQDPSPYGYTF. The CDR3 bases are TGTGCCAGCAGCCAAGATCCGAGCCCCTATGGCTACACCTTC.

The chain recombines TRBV10-3 with TRBJ1-1; D perhaps matches TRBD1 (5 bases). CDR3 length: 14 residues. The V end was cut by 11 bases, the J end by 6 bases, with 22 bases between. The V gene's germline CDR1 is ENHRY and CDR2 SYGVKD. The CDR3, as DNA: TGTGCCTCCCGGCGGCCGGGGGAGGTTTCTGAAGCTTTCTTT. It translates to CASRRPGEVSEAFF.